Sequencing of this TCR beta chain was carried out in a study of blood T cell repertoires in COVID-19. As for the study in general: The study drew acute and convalescent COVID-19 samples from the United States, Italy and Spain.

Trimming took 3 bases from V and 6 from J, leaving 13 bases between them. In germline, CDR1 is LGHNA, CDR2 YNFKEQ. There are 14 residues in the CDR3. Sequenced by immunoSEQ multiplex PCR; TCRdb stores in-frame clones only, minus some. The table shows approximately 110,000 clones, with 85% occurring only once. The sequence was collected from a human donor in a cohort sampled during active COVID-19. The chain has TRBV4-2 and TRBJ2-3; D is possibly TRBD1 (6 bases). Sequencing input: peripheral blood. This chain's CDR3 is CASSQNRVPDTQYF. The CDR3 DNA sequence: TGTGCCAGCAGCCAGAACAGGGTTCCCGATACGCAGTATTTT.